The 4 T cell receptor beta chains in this list originate from one sample, sequenced in a study of T cell responses to AZD1222 COVID-19 vaccine. Clones were sequenced by immunoSEQ multiplex PCR, and TCRdb holds only the in-frame ones, with some missing. In the table there are tens of thousands of clones, about 92% of which are singletons. The material sequenced was peripheral blood, taken on day 0 of AZD1222 vaccination. These TCRs come from an adult in good health.

The chain couples TRBV11-3 to TRBJ1-1; tentatively, D is TRBD1 (5 bases). The ends were cut back, 2 bases at V and 3 bases at J, with 10 bases in the middle. The CDR3 runs 14 residues. In germline, CDR1 is SGHNT, CDR2 YENEEA. The CDR3 nucleotides are TGTGCCAGCAGCTTACGGGGGGGAGACACTGAAGCTTTCTTT. Protein sequence: CASSLRGGDTEAFF.

This clone occurred once. The chain is built from TRBV5-1 and TRBJ2-7, with TRBD1 as a possible D gene (6 bases). V lost 4 bases and J lost 6, with 23 bases in between. CDR1 and CDR2 (germline): SGHRS, YFSETQ. The CDR3 spans 16 residues. Here the CDR3 reads CASSANQGSSPLEQYF. Written as DNA, the CDR3 is TGCGCCAGCAGCGCCAATCAGGGGAGTTCCCCTCTCGAGCAGTACTTC.

The chain links TRBV5-8 to TRBJ2-5, with 7 bases that match TRBD2. V lost 0 bases, J lost 1 base, and 6 bases stayed unmatched. The germline V gene has CDR1 SGHTS and CDR2 YDEGEE. The length of the CDR3 is 16 residues. CDR3 protein: CASSLGAGVIQETQYF. Written as DNA, the CDR3 is TGTGCCAGCAGCTTGGGGGCGGGAGTTATCCAAGAGACCCAGTACTTC.

This chain uses TRBV4-1 with TRBJ1-4; no clear D gene. Germline CDR1 and CDR2: MGHRA and YSYEKL. V gave up 1 base and J gave up 2 bases, with 11 bases separating them. The CDR3 loop spans 16 amino acids. Here the CDR3 DNA reads TGCGCCAGCAGCCAAGCTCTCGGGGTTACTAATGAAAAACTGTTTTTT. It translates to CASSQALGVTNEKLFF.